The 3 T cell receptor beta chains below all came from one sample that was sequenced in a study of T cell responses to AZD1222 COVID-19 vaccine. The repertoire was sequenced with immunoSEQ multiplex PCR; TCRdb's copy has only in-frame clones and lacks some. The sample holds approximately 150,000 clones, 70% to 90% seen once. Sequencing was performed on peripheral blood, taken 28 days after the second dose of the MenACWY control vaccine. The receptors were sampled from an adult who received the MenACWY meningococcal vaccine as a control.

The chain is built from TRBV4-2 and TRBJ1-1; a weak D match, TRBD1 (6 bases). Trimming removed 1 base from V and 7 bases from J, with 16 bases in between. The V gene's germline CDR1 is LGHNA and CDR2 YNFKEQ. The CDR3 length is 15 residues. CDR3 in amino acids: CASSQVAGASGEAFF. DNA for the CDR3: TGTGCCAGCAGCCAAGTTGCAGGGGCTTCAGGTGAAGCTTTCTTT.

The chain recombines TRBV6-5 with TRBJ2-4; 7 nucleotides agree with TRBD2. The CDR3 consists of 15 residues. From germline, CDR1 is MNHEY and CDR2 SVGAGI. V shed 6 bases and J 1 base; nucleotides not matched to a gene: 6. CDR3 region: CASSAPGGAKNIQYF. CDR3 nucleotides: TGTGCCAGCAGCGCTCCCGGGGGGGCCAAAAACATTCAGTACTTC.

The chain joins TRBV27 to TRBJ2-7; 7 bases align to TRBD2. The CDR3 covers 15 residues. V lost 3 bases and J lost 7; bases outside the gene matches: 12. Germline V lookup: CDR1 MNHEY, CDR2 SMNVEV (reference sequence). CDR3 DNA: TGTGCCAGCAGTTTCATTGATGGGAGGGCCGGGGAGCAGTACTTC. As protein: CASSFIDGRAGEQYF.